This T cell receptor beta chain was identified in a study of blood T cell repertoires in COVID-19. Study-wide background: The study drew acute and convalescent COVID-19 samples from the United States, Italy and Spain. Sample material is recorded as cDNA or gDNA derived from T cells, B-cell-depleted T cells, or PBMCs.

In the original analysis: How many nucleated cells were present was estimated from reference gene primer amplification. The table came from immunoSEQ multiplex PCR; TCRdb's copy has only in-frame clones and leaves some out. That table gives V, J and clone size, and the DNA gave D and trimming. The sample includes about 59,000 clones, around 90% of them seen just once. CDR1 and CDR2 (germline): LGHDT, YNNKEL (reference sequence). This CDR3 has 15 amino acids. The V segment lost 4 bases and the J segment 4 bases; nucleotides outside the gene matches: 6. Specimen: peripheral blood. The chain couples TRBV3-1 (or the pseudogene TRBV3-2) to TRBJ2-7; 11 nucleotides agree with TRBD1. The sequence was collected from a man aged 80 or over with acute or convalescent COVID-19. The DNA for the CDR3 is TGTGCCAGCAGCCCGAGGACAGGGGGCAGTTACGAGCAGTACTTC. Translated: CASSPRTGGSYEQYF.